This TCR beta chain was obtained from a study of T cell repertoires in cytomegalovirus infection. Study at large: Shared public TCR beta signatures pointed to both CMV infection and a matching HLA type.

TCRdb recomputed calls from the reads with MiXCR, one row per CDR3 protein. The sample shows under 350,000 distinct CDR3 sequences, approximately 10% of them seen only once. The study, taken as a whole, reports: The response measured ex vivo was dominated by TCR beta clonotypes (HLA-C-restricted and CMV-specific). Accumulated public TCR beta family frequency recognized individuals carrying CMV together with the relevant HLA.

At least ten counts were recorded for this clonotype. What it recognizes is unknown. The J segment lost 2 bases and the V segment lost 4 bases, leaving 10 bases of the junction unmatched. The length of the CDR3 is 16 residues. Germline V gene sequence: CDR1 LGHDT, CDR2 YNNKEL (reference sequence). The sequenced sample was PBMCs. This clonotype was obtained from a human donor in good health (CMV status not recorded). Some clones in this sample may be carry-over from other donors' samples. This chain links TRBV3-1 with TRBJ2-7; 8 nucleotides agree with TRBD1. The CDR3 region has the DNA TGTGCCAGCAGCCGTACCCAGGGGGCCTCGACCTACGAGCAGTACTTC. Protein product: CASSRTQGASTYEQYF.